The 27 T cell receptor beta chains in this list originate from one sample, sequenced in a study of T cells in localized non-small cell lung cancer. Clones were sequenced by immunoSEQ multiplex PCR, and TCRdb holds only the in-frame ones, with some missing. The profile shows 45,000 to 55,000 clones, 60% to 85% of them singletons. The input for sequencing was peripheral blood, taken before any cancer treatment. These receptors came from a man aged 40 to 69 with stage I squamous cell lung carcinoma.

This sequence joins TRBV4-1 and TRBJ1-1; the match to TRBD1 covers 8 bases. Looked up from germline, CDR1 is MGHRA and CDR2 is YSYEKL. CDR3 length: 16 residues. Unmatched junction bases numbered 8, after V lost 5 bases and J lost 0 bases. The CDR3 reads CASSTGQGGMNTEAFF. DNA of the CDR3: TGCGCCAGCAGCACCGGACAGGGAGGTATGAACACTGAAGCTTTCTTT.

The CDR3 is CATSSSGNPTGEKLFF. The CDR3 DNA follows: TGTGCCACCAGCAGTTCCGGGAACCCCACGGGTGAAAAACTGTTTTTT. The chain combines TRBV15 with TRBJ1-4; D gene uncertain. Trimming took 3 bases from V and 7 from J, leaving 18 bases between them. The CDR3 is made up of 16 amino acids. Germline CDR1 is LNHNV and CDR2 is YYDKDF (reference sequence).

The chain carries TRBV28 and TRBJ1-2; D remains ambiguous. This CDR3 is built from 14 residues. V lost 8 bases, J lost 1 base, and 14 bases lay in between. CDR1 is MDHEN, CDR2 SYDVKM, per germline. The CDR3 loop reads CASSTEGRNYGYTF. For the CDR3, the DNA is TGTGCCAGCTCAACAGAGGGCCGTAACTATGGCTACACCTTC.

The chain joins TRBV5-1 to TRBJ2-3, with no clear D. V dropped 6 bases and J dropped 6 bases, with 14 bases sitting between them. The germline CDR1 and CDR2 sequences are SGHRS and YFSETQ. The length of the CDR3 is 13 residues. The CDR3 nucleotides are TGCGCCAGCACCAGTCCGACGTTGGATACGCAGTATTTT. Translated, it gives CASTSPTLDTQYF.

The J gene is TRBJ1-2, the V gene TRBV19; 9 bases map to TRBD1. The CDR3 runs 13 residues. From germline, CDR1 is LNHDA and CDR2 SQIVND (reference sequence). The V gene end was trimmed by 8 bases and the J gene end by 7 bases; junction bases not matched to a gene: 8. The CDR3 coding sequence is TGTGCCAGTCTTGGGACAGGGTTTCTTGGCTACACCTTC. Translated, it gives CASLGTGFLGYTF.

The chain carries TRBV7-2 and TRBJ1-5; D is unclear. Trimming took 5 bases from V and 5 from J, leaving 10 bases between them. CDR1 and CDR2 (germline): SGHTA, FQGNSA. The CDR3 contains 13 residues. The CDR3 spells CASSPSPHQPQHF. The CDR3 DNA is TGTGCCAGCAGCCCCTCCCCCCATCAGCCCCAGCATTTT.

The V and J genes are TRBV2 and TRBJ2-5, with 8 bases lining up with TRBD1. CDR1 is SNHLY, CDR2 FYNNEI, per germline. Unmatched junction bases numbered 10, after V lost 8 bases and J lost 5 bases. This CDR3 region has 14 residues. DNA for the CDR3: TGTGCCAGCGGGCAGGGGGCTTTGGTGGAGACCCAGTACTTC. Protein sequence: CASGQGALVETQYF.

The J gene is TRBJ1-1, the V gene TRBV27; D call uncertain. The CDR3 sequence is 14 residues long. Trimming left V 3 bases short and J 4 bases short, with 12 bases between. Germline loops: CDR1 MNHEY, CDR2 SMNVEV (reference sequence). The CDR3 DNA is TGTGCCAGCAGTTTGGCTAGGTCGGGCACTGAAGCTTTCTTT. It yields the protein CASSLARSGTEAFF.

This chain uses TRBV6-5 with TRBJ1-5; the D is unclear. The V gene's germline CDR1 is MNHEY and CDR2 SVGAGI. The ends were cut back, 4 bases at V and 5 bases at J, with 9 bases in the middle. There are 13 residues in the CDR3. The CDR3 DNA follows: TGTGCCAGCAGTTTTGGACTGGATCAGCCCCAGCATTTT. Translating gives CASSFGLDQPQHF.

This clone has a handful of counts. This rearrangement joins TRBV19 to TRBJ1-2; no reliable D call. Germline loops: CDR1 LNHDA, CDR2 SQIVND (reference sequence). The CDR3 length is 12 residues. Between the trimmed V and J ends, which lost 7 bases and 7 bases, there was a span of 13 bases. CDR3 protein: CASNLSPGGYTF. Written as DNA, the CDR3 is TGTGCCAGTAATCTCAGCCCGGGTGGCTACACCTTC. Looking up the rest from reference TRBV19 and TRBJ1-2 gives the full variable domain: DGGITQSPKYLFRKEGQNVTLSCEQNLNHDAMYWYRQDPGQGLRLIYYSQIVNDFQKGDIAEGYSVSREKKESFPLTVTSAQKNPTAFYLCASNLSPGGYTFGSGTRLTVV.

The chain links TRBV9 to TRBJ2-3, with D perhaps matching TRBD2 (6 bases). This CDR3 has 16 amino acids. With 0 bases removed from V and 1 base from J, the gap between germline ends came to 12 bases. Germline V gene data show CDR1 as SGDLS and CDR2 as YYNGEE. CDR3 sequence reads: CASSVGGPGGTDTQYF. The CDR3 DNA sequence: TGTGCCAGCAGCGTAGGGGGTCCGGGAGGCACAGATACGCAGTATTTT.

This clone was counted a few times. The rearrangement links TRBV28 to TRBJ2-3, with TRBD2 identical over 11 bases. The CDR3 sequence is 16 residues long. Germline-derived CDR1 and CDR2 are MDHEN and SYDVKM. The V segment lost 5 bases and the J segment 2 bases; nucleotides outside the gene matches: 6. CDR3 residues: CASSTTSGTYTDTQYF. For the CDR3, the DNA is TGTGCCAGCAGTACGACTAGCGGGACCTACACAGATACGCAGTATTTT.

The genes are TRBV25-1 and TRBJ1-2, with a possible D match to TRBD1 (6 bases). V was shortened by 5 bases and J by 0 bases, with 13 bases between the two germline ends. The germline CDR1 and CDR2 sequences are MGHDK and SYGVNS. This CDR3 has 15 amino acids. For the CDR3, the DNA is TGTGCCAGCAGTCTGGGGGCAGGAGCTAACTATGGCTACACCTTC. This translates into CASSLGAGANYGYTF.

This clone was observed a handful of times. V is TRBV7-3 and J is TRBJ2-6; no reliable D call. V was shortened by 2 bases and J by 4 bases, with 9 bases between the two germline ends. This CDR3 comprises 15 residues. Looked up from germline, CDR1 is SGHTA and CDR2 is FQGTGA. Here the CDR3 DNA reads TGTGCCAGCAGCTTAGAGCCCGCGGGGGCCAACGTCCTGACTTTC. It specifies CASSLEPAGANVLTF.

The chain links TRBV4-2 to TRBJ2-7; D might be TRBD1 (5 bases). The CDR3 covers 11 residues. Trimming pared 3 bases from V and 5 bases from J, leaving 5 bases between. Germline CDR1 reads LGHNA; CDR2 reads YNFKEQ. CDR3 DNA sequence: TGTGCCAGCAGCCACAGGGACGAGCAGTACTTC. Its translation is CASSHRDEQYF.

This clone has just a few counts. The CDR3 DNA follows: TGTGCCAGTAGCGGGGGGCCCGGGGAGCTGTTTTTT. Amino acids: CASSGGPGELFF. V gene TRBV19 combines with J gene TRBJ2-2, with D perhaps matching TRBD2 (7 bases). V gave up 6 bases and J gave up 6 bases, with 8 bases separating them. The CDR3 is 12 amino acids. Germline V gene lookup returns CDR1 LNHDA and CDR2 SQIVND (reference sequence).

The chain is built from TRBV19 and TRBJ2-2; D is perhaps TRBD1 (6 bases). Germline CDR1 LNHDA, CDR2 SQIVND (reference sequence). The V end was cut by 1 base, the J end by 5 bases, with 8 bases between. CDR3 length equals 14 residues. CDR3 loop: CASSIARGTGELFF. CDR3 nucleotides: TGTGCCAGTAGTATAGCTAGGGGGACCGGGGAGCTGTTTTTT.

This chain uses TRBV5-8 with TRBJ2-2; tentatively, D is TRBD1 (6 bases). In germline, CDR1 is SGHTS, CDR2 YDEGEE. The CDR3 has 14 amino acids. V gave up 6 bases and J gave up 4 bases, with 13 bases separating them. CDR3 protein: CASNRATATGELFF. The CDR3 DNA follows: TGTGCCAGCAACAGGGCGACGGCCACCGGGGAGCTGTTTTTT.

The V and J genes are TRBV13 and TRBJ1-6; 7 bases are shared with TRBD1. The J segment lost 6 bases and the V segment lost 2 bases, leaving 4 bases of the junction unmatched. From germline, CDR1 is PRHDT and CDR2 FYEKMQ (reference sequence). CDR3 length: 15 residues. The CDR3, as DNA: TGTGCCAGCAGCTTAACAGGGGCTGGTAATTCACCCCTCCACTTT. Translating gives CASSLTGAGNSPLHF.

This clone was seen just once. The V gene is TRBV7-3, the J gene TRBJ2-1; D is unresolved. V was shortened by 1 base and J by 0 bases, with 7 bases between the two germline ends. The CDR3 has 15 amino acids. Germline CDR1 is SGHTA and CDR2 is FQGTGA. CDR3 amino acids: CASSLKRSSYNEQFF. As DNA, the CDR3 is TGTGCCAGCAGCTTAAAGAGGAGCTCCTACAATGAGCAGTTCTTC.

This clone was counted ten times or more. In DNA, the CDR3 is TGTGCCAGCAGGCAGGCGAGCAATCAGCCCCAGCATTTT. Residues: CASRQASNQPQHF. This chain joins TRBV6-5 and TRBJ1-5; D gene ambiguous. V shed 6 bases and J shed 1 base, with 7 bases lying between them. CDR3 length: 13 amino acids. In germline, CDR1 is MNHEY, CDR2 SVGAGI.

The chain couples TRBV5-1 to TRBJ2-2, with 7 bases that match TRBD1. The CDR3 runs 16 residues. V trimming: 4 bases; J trimming: 0 bases; junction bases outside the gene matches: 6. Looked up from germline, CDR1 is SGHRS and CDR2 is YFSETQ. In DNA form, the CDR3 reads TGCGCCAGCAGCAACTCCGGGACAGCGAACACCGGGGAGCTGTTTTTT. Translation gives CASSNSGTANTGELFF.

J is TRBJ2-4 and V is TRBV7-2, with D uncertain. The CDR3 has 10 amino acids. Trimming pared 4 bases from V and 14 bases from J, leaving 9 bases between. The germline V gene has CDR1 SGHTA and CDR2 FQGNSA. CDR3 DNA sequence: TGTGCCAGCAGCTCCCTGGTAGAGTACTTC. It translates to CASSSLVEYF. The variable domain in full, completed from reference TRBV7-2 and TRBJ2-4, reads GAGVSQSPSNKVTEKGKDVELRCDPISGHTALYWYRQSLGQGLEFLIYFQGNSAPDKSGLPSDRFSAERTGGSVSTLTIQRTQQEDSAVYLCASSSLVEYFGAGTRLSVL.

This clone came up once. The rearrangement links TRBV7-9 to TRBJ2-5; no firm D call. This CDR3 contains 14 residues. Germline CDR1 and CDR2: SEHNR and FQNEAQ (reference sequence). Trimming removed 2 bases at V and 5 bases at J, with 12 bases between. The CDR3 DNA reads TGTGCCAGCAGCTTAACGGCCTCACGGGAGACCCAGTACTTC. Translation gives CASSLTASRETQYF. Together with reference TRBV7-9 and TRBJ2-5, the CDR3 gives the full variable domain: DTGVSQNPRHKITKRGQNVTFRCDPISEHNRLYWYRQTLGQGPEFLTYFQNEAQLEKSRLLSDRFSAERPKGSFSTLEIQRTEQGDSAMYLCASSLTASRETQYFGPGTRLLVL.

The chain couples TRBV27 to TRBJ1-2; 9 bases agree with TRBD1. Germline assignment: CDR1 MNHEY and CDR2 SMNVEV (reference sequence). The CDR3 length is 15 residues. Losses at the gene ends were 2 bases for V and 6 bases for J; bases not matched to a gene: 7. Here the CDR3 reads CASSLKGWTGDGYTF. CDR3 nucleotide sequence: TGTGCCAGCAGTTTAAAAGGCTGGACAGGGGATGGCTACACCTTC.

The rearrangement uses TRBV2 and TRBJ2-3; 7 bases are a match to TRBD1. The germline V gene encodes CDR1 SNHLY and CDR2 FYNNEI. This CDR3 spans 14 amino acids. V lost 7 bases, J lost 4 bases, and 8 bases stayed unmatched. The CDR3 region has the DNA TGTGCCAGCATACCGGGACAGTGGGCAGATACGCAGTATTTT. Residues: CASIPGQWADTQYF. The complete variable domain, with remaining parts taken from reference TRBV2 and TRBJ2-3, reads EPEVTQTPSHQVTQMGQEVILRCVPISNHLYFYWYRQILGQKVEFLVSFYNNEISEKSEIFDDQFSVERPDGSNFTLKIRSTKLEDSAMYFCASIPGQWADTQYFGPGTRLTVL.

The chain employs TRBV25-1 and TRBJ1-3, with 7 nucleotides matching TRBD1. The CDR3 contains 15 residues. V lost 5 bases and J lost 1; bases outside the gene matches: 5. Germline lookup yields CDR1 MGHDK and CDR2 SYGVNS. CDR3 in amino acids: CASSPRQGSGNTIYF. As DNA, the CDR3 is TGTGCCAGCAGTCCCCGACAGGGATCTGGAAACACCATATATTTT.